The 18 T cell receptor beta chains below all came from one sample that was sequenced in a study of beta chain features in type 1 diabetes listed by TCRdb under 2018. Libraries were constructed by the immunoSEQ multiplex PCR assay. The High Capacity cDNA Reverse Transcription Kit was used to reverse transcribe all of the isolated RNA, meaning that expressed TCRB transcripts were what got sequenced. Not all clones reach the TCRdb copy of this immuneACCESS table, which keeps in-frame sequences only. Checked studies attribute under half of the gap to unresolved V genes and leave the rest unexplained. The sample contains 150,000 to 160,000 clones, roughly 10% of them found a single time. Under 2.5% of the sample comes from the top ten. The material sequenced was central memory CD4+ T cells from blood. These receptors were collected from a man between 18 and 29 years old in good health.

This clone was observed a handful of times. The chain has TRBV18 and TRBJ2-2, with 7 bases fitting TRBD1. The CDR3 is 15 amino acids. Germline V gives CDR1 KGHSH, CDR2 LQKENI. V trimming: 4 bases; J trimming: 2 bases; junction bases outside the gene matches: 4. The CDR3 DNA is TGTGCCAGCTCACAGAGGACAGGAAACACCGGGGAGCTGTTTTTT. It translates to CASSQRTGNTGELFF.

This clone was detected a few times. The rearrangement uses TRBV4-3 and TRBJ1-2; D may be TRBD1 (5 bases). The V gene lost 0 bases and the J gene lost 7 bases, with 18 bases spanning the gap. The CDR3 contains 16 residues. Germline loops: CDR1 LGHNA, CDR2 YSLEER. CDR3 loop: CASSQEIQGGYLGYTF. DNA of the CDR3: TGCGCCAGCAGCCAAGAGATTCAGGGAGGTTATCTTGGCTACACCTTC.

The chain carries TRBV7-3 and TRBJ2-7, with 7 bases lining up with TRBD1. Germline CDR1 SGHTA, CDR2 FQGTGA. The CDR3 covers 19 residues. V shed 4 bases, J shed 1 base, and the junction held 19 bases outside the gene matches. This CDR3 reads CASSSIDQTGTVNSYEQYF. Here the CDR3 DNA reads TGTGCCAGCAGCTCGATAGACCAAACCGGGACAGTTAATTCCTACGAGCAGTACTTC.

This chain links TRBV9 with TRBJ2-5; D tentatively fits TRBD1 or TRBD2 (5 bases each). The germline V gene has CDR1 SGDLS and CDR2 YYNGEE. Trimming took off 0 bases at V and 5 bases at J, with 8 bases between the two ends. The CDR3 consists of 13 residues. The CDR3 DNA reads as TGTGCCAGCAGCGTAGGAGGGGACGAGACCCAGTACTTC. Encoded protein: CASSVGGDETQYF.

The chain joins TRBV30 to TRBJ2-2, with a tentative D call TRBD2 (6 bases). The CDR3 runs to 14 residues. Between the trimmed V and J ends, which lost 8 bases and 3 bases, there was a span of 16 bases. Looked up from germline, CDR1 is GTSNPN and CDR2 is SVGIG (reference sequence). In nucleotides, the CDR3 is TGTGCCCGGGGTGCGGGGATCCACACCGGGGAGCTGTTTTTT. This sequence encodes CARGAGIHTGELFF.

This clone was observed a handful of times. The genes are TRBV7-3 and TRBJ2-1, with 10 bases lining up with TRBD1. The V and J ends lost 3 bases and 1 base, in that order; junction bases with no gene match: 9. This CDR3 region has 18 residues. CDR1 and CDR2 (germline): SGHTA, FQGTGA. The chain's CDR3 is CASSFRTGTGESYNEQFF. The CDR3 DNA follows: TGTGCCAGCAGCTTTCGGACGGGGACAGGGGAATCCTACAATGAGCAGTTCTTC.

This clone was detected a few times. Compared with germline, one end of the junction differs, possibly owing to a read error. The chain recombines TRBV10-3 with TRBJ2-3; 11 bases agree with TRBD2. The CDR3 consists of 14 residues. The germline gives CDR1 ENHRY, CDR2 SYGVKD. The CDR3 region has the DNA TGTGCCAGCAGTTCTAGCGGGGGGTCAGATACGCAGTATTTT. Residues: CASSSSGGSDTQYF.

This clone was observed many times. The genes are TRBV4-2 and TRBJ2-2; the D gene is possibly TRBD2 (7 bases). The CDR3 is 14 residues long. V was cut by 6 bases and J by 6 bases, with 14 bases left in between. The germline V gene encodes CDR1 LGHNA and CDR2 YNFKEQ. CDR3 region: CASREPGGAGELFF. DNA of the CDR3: TGTGCCAGCAGAGAACCGGGGGGCGCCGGGGAGCTGTTTTTT.

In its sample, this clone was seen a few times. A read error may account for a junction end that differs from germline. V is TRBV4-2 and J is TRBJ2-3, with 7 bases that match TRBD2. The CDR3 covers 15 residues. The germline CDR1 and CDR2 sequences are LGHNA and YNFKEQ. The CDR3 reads CATSGESWVTDTQYF. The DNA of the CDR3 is TGTGCCACCAGCGGGGAGTCGTGGGTCACAGATACGCAGTATTTT.

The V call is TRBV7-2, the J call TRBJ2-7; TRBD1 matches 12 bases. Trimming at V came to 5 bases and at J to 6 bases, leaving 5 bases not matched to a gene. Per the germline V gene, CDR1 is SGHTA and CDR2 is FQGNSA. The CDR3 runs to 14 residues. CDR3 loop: CASSPGTGGLEQYF. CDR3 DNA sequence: TGTGCCAGCAGCCCTGGGACAGGGGGCCTCGAGCAGTACTTC. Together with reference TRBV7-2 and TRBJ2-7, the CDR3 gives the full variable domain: GAGVSQSPSNKVTEKGKDVELRCDPISGHTALYWYRQSLGQGLEFLIYFQGNSAPDKSGLPSDRFSAERTGGSVSTLTIQRTQQEDSAVYLCASSPGTGGLEQYFGPGTRLTVT.

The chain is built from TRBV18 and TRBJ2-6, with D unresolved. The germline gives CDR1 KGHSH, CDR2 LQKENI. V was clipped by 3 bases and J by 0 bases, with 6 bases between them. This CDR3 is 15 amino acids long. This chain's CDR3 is CASSPPNSGANVLTF. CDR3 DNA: TGTGCCAGCTCACCTCCCAACTCTGGGGCCAACGTCCTGACTTTC.

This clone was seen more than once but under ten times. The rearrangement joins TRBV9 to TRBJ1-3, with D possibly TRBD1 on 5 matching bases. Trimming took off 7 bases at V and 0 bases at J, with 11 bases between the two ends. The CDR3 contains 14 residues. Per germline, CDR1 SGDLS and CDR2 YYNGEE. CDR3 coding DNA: TGTGCCAGCGACCCTCAGGGCTCTGGAAACACCATATATTTT. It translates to CASDPQGSGNTIYF.

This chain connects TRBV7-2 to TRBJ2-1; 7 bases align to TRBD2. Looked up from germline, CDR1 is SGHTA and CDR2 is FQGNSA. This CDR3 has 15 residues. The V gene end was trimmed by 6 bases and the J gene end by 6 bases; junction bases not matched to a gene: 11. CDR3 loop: CASRLGGLVSNEQFF. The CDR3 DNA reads TGTGCCAGCAGATTGGGAGGACTAGTTAGCAATGAGCAGTTCTTC.

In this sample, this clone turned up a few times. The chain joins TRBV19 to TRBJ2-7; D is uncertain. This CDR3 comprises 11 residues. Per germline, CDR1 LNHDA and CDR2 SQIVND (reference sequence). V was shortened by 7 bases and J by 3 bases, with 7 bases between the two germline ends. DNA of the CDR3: TGTGCCAGTATGAGCAACTACGAGCAGTACTTC. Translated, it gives CASMSNYEQYF.

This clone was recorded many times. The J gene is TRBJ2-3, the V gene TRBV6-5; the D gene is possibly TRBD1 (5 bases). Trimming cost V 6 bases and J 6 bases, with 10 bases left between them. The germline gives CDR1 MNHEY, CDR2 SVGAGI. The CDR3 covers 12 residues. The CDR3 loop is CASRNRNDTQYF. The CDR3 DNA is TGTGCCAGCAGAAACAGGAACGATACGCAGTATTTT.

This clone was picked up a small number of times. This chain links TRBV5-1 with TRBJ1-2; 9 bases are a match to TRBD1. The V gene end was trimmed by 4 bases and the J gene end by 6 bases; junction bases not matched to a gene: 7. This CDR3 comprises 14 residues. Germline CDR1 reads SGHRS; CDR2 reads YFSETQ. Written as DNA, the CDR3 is TGCGCCAGCAGCAGGGACAGGGTTAAGGATGGCTACACCTTC. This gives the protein CASSRDRVKDGYTF.

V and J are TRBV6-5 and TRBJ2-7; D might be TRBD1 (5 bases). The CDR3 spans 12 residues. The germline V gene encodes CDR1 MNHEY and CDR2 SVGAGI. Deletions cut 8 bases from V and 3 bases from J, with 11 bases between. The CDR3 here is CASGTTGYEQYF. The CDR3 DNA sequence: TGTGCCAGCGGAACTACAGGCTACGAGCAGTACTTC.

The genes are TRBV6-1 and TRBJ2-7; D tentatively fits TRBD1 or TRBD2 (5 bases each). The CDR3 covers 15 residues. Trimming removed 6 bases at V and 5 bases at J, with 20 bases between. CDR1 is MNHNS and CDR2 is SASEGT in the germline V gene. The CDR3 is CASSRPREGPHEQYF. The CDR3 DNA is TGTGCCAGCAGCCGTCCTCGAGAGGGGCCCCACGAGCAGTACTTC.